This TCR beta chain was profiled in a study of OX40 agonist ivuxolimab in advanced cancers. The table came from immunoSEQ multiplex PCR; TCRdb's copy has only in-frame clones and leaves some out. The sample has tens of thousands of clones; 75% to 90% are singletons. In germline, CDR1 is SGHRS, CDR2 YFSETQ. The CDR3 extends over 14 amino acids. Trimming cost V 0 bases and J 4 bases, with 10 bases left between them. The chain joins TRBV5-1 to TRBJ2-5, with D tentatively TRBD1 or TRBD2 (6 bases each). The sequence derives from an adult with an advanced solid tumor such as melanoma, head and neck, liver or kidney cancer. The source material was CD4+ or CD8+ T cells sorted from blood, sampled in a trial of the OX40 agonist ivuxolimab. The CDR3 sequence: CASSLGGARETQYF. CDR3 sequence (DNA): TGCGCCAGCAGCTTGGGGGGGGCTAGAGAGACCCAGTACTTC.